This T cell receptor beta chain was obtained from a study of control samples from healthy donors and cancer patients. Generated by immunoSEQ multiplex PCR, the TCRdb table keeps only in-frame clones and is missing some. The table includes some 150,000 clones, 93% detected once. This CDR3 spans 17 amino acids. Germline assignment: CDR1 SGHRS and CDR2 YFSETQ. Germline trimming cut 3 bases from V and 2 bases from J; bases unmatched to any gene: 11. The TCR sequence derives from a man over 45 in good health. V usage is TRBV5-1 and J usage is TRBJ2-7; 10 nucleotides agree with TRBD2. Sequencing input: blood. The CDR3 loop is CASSSTAFSGRAYEQYF. The CDR3 coding sequence is TGCGCCAGCAGCTCCACCGCTTTCAGCGGGAGGGCCTACGAGCAGTACTTC.